A selection of T cell receptor beta chains follows, all from one sample in a study of blood T cell repertoires in COVID-19. Only in-frame clones appear in the TCRdb table, and some are missing; sequencing was by immunoSEQ multiplex PCR. The table lists some 130,000 clones, under 95% of them singletons. What was sequenced was peripheral blood. Source of these receptors: a man aged 55 to 70 with COVID-19, enrolled during active disease. CDR3s include the opening cysteine and the closing phenylalanine or tryptophan. Fields, in order: V gene, J gene, D gene, clone size, CDR3 length, CDR3 protein, CDR3 DNA. A D gene is named only where the DNA matches it firmly. Only part of the rows carry a size: once, few, many, or a class if the clone is expanded.

v_call: TRBV30; j_call: TRBJ2-3; d_call: NA; clone_size: NA; cdr3_length: 13; cdr3_aa: CAWGTLAERAQYF; cdr3_nt: TGTGCCTGGGGTACACTAGCCGAACGAGCGCAGTATTTT
v_call: TRBV5-5; j_call: TRBJ2-7; d_call: TRBD1; clone_size: NA; cdr3_length: 14; cdr3_aa: CASSPPGQEYEQYF; cdr3_nt: TGTGCCAGCAGCCCCCCGGGACAGGAGTACGAGCAGTACTTC
v_call: TRBV2; j_call: TRBJ1-1; d_call: TRBD1; clone_size: NA; cdr3_length: 17; cdr3_aa: CASSLTGRGRVNTEAFF; cdr3_nt: TGTGCCAGCAGCCTAACGGGCAGGGGGCGGGTGAACACTGAAGCTTTCTTT
v_call: TRBV3-1/TRBV3-2; j_call: TRBJ2-2; d_call: NA; clone_size: NA; cdr3_length: 15; cdr3_aa: CASSRRLEDTGELFF; cdr3_nt: TGTGCCAGCAGCCGACGACTAGAAGACACCGGGGAGCTGTTTTTT
v_call: TRBV18; j_call: TRBJ2-2; d_call: TRBD2; clone_size: NA; cdr3_length: 15; cdr3_aa: CASSETSANTGELFF; cdr3_nt: TGTGCCAGCTCAGAGACTAGCGCCAACACCGGGGAGCTGTTTTTT
v_call: TRBV27; j_call: TRBJ2-1; d_call: TRBD2; clone_size: NA; cdr3_length: 16; cdr3_aa: CASSLSTSGTYNEQFF; cdr3_nt: TGTGCCAGCAGTTTATCTACTAGCGGCACCTACAATGAGCAGTTCTTC
v_call: TRBV4-2; j_call: TRBJ2-1; d_call: TRBD2; clone_size: NA; cdr3_length: 18; cdr3_aa: CASSRGTSGMGLYNEQFF; cdr3_nt: TGTGCCAGCAGCCGGGGGACTAGCGGCATGGGCCTCTACAATGAGCAGTTCTTC
v_call: TRBV18; j_call: TRBJ2-7; d_call: NA; clone_size: medium-sized; cdr3_length: 11; cdr3_aa: CASSVSYEQYF; cdr3_nt: TGTGCCAGCTCAGTATCCTACGAGCAGTACTTC
v_call: TRBV28; j_call: TRBJ2-7; d_call: TRBD1; clone_size: NA; cdr3_length: 13; cdr3_aa: CASLRDRANEQYF; cdr3_nt: TGTGCCAGCCTACGGGACAGGGCCAACGAGCAGTACTTC
v_call: TRBV4-1; j_call: TRBJ2-3; d_call: NA; clone_size: NA; cdr3_length: 16; cdr3_aa: CASSQGELPKSDTQYF; cdr3_nt: TGCGCCAGCAGCCAAGGCGAACTGCCGAAATCAGATACGCAGTATTTT
v_call: TRBV6-5; j_call: TRBJ1-2; d_call: NA; clone_size: NA; cdr3_length: 13; cdr3_aa: CASRRTDNYGYTF; cdr3_nt: TGTGCCAGCAGGCGGACAGATAACTATGGCTACACCTTC
v_call: TRBV6-1; j_call: TRBJ1-1; d_call: NA; clone_size: once; cdr3_length: 13; cdr3_aa: CASSEYGTLEAFF; cdr3_nt: TGTGCCAGCAGTGAATACGGGACACTTGAAGCTTTCTTT
v_call: TRBV13; j_call: TRBJ2-5; d_call: NA; clone_size: NA; cdr3_length: 16; cdr3_aa: CASSLGGGVPLETQYF; cdr3_nt: TGTGCCAGCAGCTTAGGAGGGGGGGTACCCCTAGAGACCCAGTACTTC
v_call: TRBV5-1; j_call: TRBJ1-4; d_call: TRBD1; clone_size: NA; cdr3_length: 15; cdr3_aa: CASSLRTGGNEKLFF; cdr3_nt: TGCGCCAGCAGCCTTAGGACAGGGGGCAATGAAAAACTGTTTTTT
v_call: TRBV5-1; j_call: TRBJ2-3; d_call: TRBD2; clone_size: NA; cdr3_length: 15; cdr3_aa: CASSWTSGSTDTQYF; cdr3_nt: TGCGCCAGCAGCTGGACTAGCGGGAGCACAGATACGCAGTATTTT
v_call: TRBV5-1; j_call: TRBJ2-3; d_call: TRBD1; clone_size: once; cdr3_length: 15; cdr3_aa: CASSLGQGITDTQYF; cdr3_nt: TGCGCCAGCAGCTTAGGACAGGGGATCACAGATACGCAGTATTTT
v_call: TRBV28; j_call: TRBJ2-2; d_call: TRBD1; clone_size: NA; cdr3_length: 16; cdr3_aa: CASSLWTGVNTGELFF; cdr3_nt: TGTGCCAGCAGTCTATGGACAGGAGTTAACACCGGGGAGCTGTTTTTT
v_call: TRBV4-1; j_call: TRBJ2-1; d_call: NA; clone_size: NA; cdr3_length: 15; cdr3_aa: CASSQDSSSYNEQFF; cdr3_nt: TGCGCCAGCAGCCAAGACTCCTCCTCCTACAATGAGCAGTTCTTC
v_call: TRBV28; j_call: TRBJ2-1; d_call: TRBD2; clone_size: NA; cdr3_length: 16; cdr3_aa: CASSPLAGSSYNEQFF; cdr3_nt: TGTGCCAGCAGTCCGTTAGCGGGTAGCTCCTACAATGAGCAGTTCTTC
v_call: TRBV5-6; j_call: TRBJ2-2; d_call: TRBD1; clone_size: NA; cdr3_length: 17; cdr3_aa: CASSFGGDRGYSGELFF; cdr3_nt: TGTGCCAGCAGCTTCGGCGGGGACAGGGGATACTCCGGGGAGCTGTTTTTT
v_call: TRBV2; j_call: TRBJ1-1; d_call: TRBD1; clone_size: NA; cdr3_length: 14; cdr3_aa: CASTEGQGNTEAFF; cdr3_nt: TGTGCCAGCACCGAGGGACAGGGGAACACTGAAGCTTTCTTT
v_call: TRBV4-3; j_call: TRBJ1-4; d_call: NA; clone_size: NA; cdr3_length: 15; cdr3_aa: CASSQEIATNEKLFF; cdr3_nt: TGCGCCAGCAGCCAAGAAATCGCAACTAATGAAAAACTGTTTTTT
v_call: TRBV5-4; j_call: TRBJ2-7; d_call: TRBD1; clone_size: NA; cdr3_length: 13; cdr3_aa: CASSVDRAYEQYF; cdr3_nt: TGTGCCAGCAGCGTCGACAGGGCCTACGAGCAGTACTTC
v_call: TRBV11-3; j_call: TRBJ2-7; d_call: NA; clone_size: NA; cdr3_length: 14; cdr3_aa: CASSAYTRPYEQYF; cdr3_nt: TGTGCCAGCAGCGCGTACACTAGGCCCTACGAGCAGTACTTC
v_call: TRBV6-5; j_call: TRBJ1-2; d_call: TRBD1; clone_size: NA; cdr3_length: 14; cdr3_aa: CASTRTGKTGGYTF; cdr3_nt: TGTGCCAGCACCCGGACAGGGAAAACAGGAGGCTACACCTTC
v_call: TRBV6-5; j_call: TRBJ2-7; d_call: NA; clone_size: NA; cdr3_length: 15; cdr3_aa: CASSKWGPIGDEQYF; cdr3_nt: TGTGCCAGCAGTAAATGGGGGCCCATTGGGGACGAGCAGTACTTC
v_call: TRBV5-1; j_call: TRBJ2-3; d_call: NA; clone_size: once; cdr3_length: 13; cdr3_aa: CASTNTRLDTQYF; cdr3_nt: TGCGCCAGCACAAACACTAGGTTAGATACGCAGTATTTT
v_call: TRBV7-9; j_call: TRBJ2-1; d_call: NA; clone_size: NA; cdr3_length: 16; cdr3_aa: CASSLVGTHSYNEQFF; cdr3_nt: TGTGCCAGCAGCTTAGTAGGGACACATTCCTACAATGAGCAGTTCTTC
v_call: TRBV24-1; j_call: TRBJ2-5; d_call: NA; clone_size: NA; cdr3_length: 15; cdr3_aa: CATSDPKTGSETQYF; cdr3_nt: TGTGCCACCAGTGATCCAAAAACGGGATCGGAGACCCAGTACTTC
v_call: TRBV6-6; j_call: TRBJ1-1; d_call: NA; clone_size: NA; cdr3_length: 12; cdr3_aa: CASTGGLAEAFF; cdr3_nt: TGTGCCAGCACGGGGGGGCTCGCTGAAGCTTTCTTT
v_call: TRBV6-5; j_call: TRBJ2-1; d_call: NA; clone_size: NA; cdr3_length: 15; cdr3_aa: CASSLTGHPYNEQFF; cdr3_nt: TGTGCCAGCAGTCTCACAGGGCACCCTTACAATGAGCAGTTCTTC
v_call: TRBV7-3; j_call: TRBJ1-1; d_call: NA; clone_size: once; cdr3_length: 14; cdr3_aa: CASAADRVNTEAFF; cdr3_nt: TGTGCCAGCGCCGCCGACAGAGTAAACACTGAAGCTTTCTTT
v_call: TRBV20-1; j_call: TRBJ1-1; d_call: NA; clone_size: NA; cdr3_length: 13; cdr3_aa: CSASPDTNTEAFF; cdr3_nt: TGCAGTGCTAGTCCAGACACAAACACTGAAGCTTTCTTT